The rows below give T cell receptor beta chains drawn from one sample of a study of cytomegalovirus exposure and HLA in healthy donors. Generated by immunoSEQ multiplex PCR, the TCRdb table keeps only in-frame clones and is missing some. The sample has fewer than 200,000 clones, 86% seen once. Material for sequencing was PBMCs. Source of these receptors: a man aged 18-30 years in good health and CMV-seropositive. CDR3s include the opening cysteine and the closing phenylalanine or tryptophan. Fields, in order: CDR3 protein, V gene, J gene, D gene. The D gene is left open where the match is weak.

CDR3 protein: CASSLRGTDTQYF
V gene: TRBV27
J gene: TRBJ2-3
D gene: -

CDR3 protein: CAWSVPLGGAFGPVSYEQYF
V gene: TRBV30
J gene: TRBJ2-7
D gene: -

CDR3 protein: CASTAGSADQPQHF
V gene: TRBV9
J gene: TRBJ1-5
D gene: -

CDR3 protein: CASSLGRPRDTEAFF
V gene: TRBV11-2
J gene: TRBJ1-1
D gene: -

CDR3 protein: CASSGTSDTDTQYF
V gene: TRBV6-4
J gene: TRBJ2-3
D gene: TRBD2

CDR3 protein: CASSQRDRANTEAFF
V gene: TRBV4-1
J gene: TRBJ1-1
D gene: TRBD1

CDR3 protein: CASSLEATSGRGNEQFF
V gene: TRBV5-1
J gene: TRBJ2-1
D gene: TRBD2

CDR3 protein: CASGTGLNEQFF
V gene: TRBV7-9
J gene: TRBJ2-1
D gene: -

CDR3 protein: CASSLAPGNLYGYTF
V gene: TRBV7-9
J gene: TRBJ1-2
D gene: -

CDR3 protein: CASTQKSNYGYTF
V gene: TRBV2
J gene: TRBJ1-2
D gene: -

CDR3 protein: CASSAPGQGNYEQYF
V gene: TRBV19
J gene: TRBJ2-7
D gene: TRBD1

CDR3 protein: CASSFAGELAEAFF
V gene: TRBV6-6
J gene: TRBJ1-1
D gene: -

CDR3 protein: CASSLSSYNEQFF
V gene: TRBV27
J gene: TRBJ2-1
D gene: -

CDR3 protein: CATKDLAGGREQFF
V gene: TRBV19
J gene: TRBJ2-1
D gene: TRBD2

CDR3 protein: CASSFSTLRGLGEQFF
V gene: TRBV5-1
J gene: TRBJ2-1
D gene: TRBD1

CDR3 protein: CSVMTPTTYNEQFF
V gene: TRBV29-1
J gene: TRBJ2-1
D gene: -

CDR3 protein: CASSSGLSSYNEQFF
V gene: TRBV7-8
J gene: TRBJ2-1
D gene: -

CDR3 protein: CSVVHGGGAAGELFF
V gene: TRBV29-1
J gene: TRBJ2-2
D gene: TRBD2

CDR3 protein: CASSYWAGRGDEQFF
V gene: TRBV6-5
J gene: TRBJ2-1
D gene: -

CDR3 protein: CASSLALAGGFSTDTQYF
V gene: TRBV5-6
J gene: TRBJ2-3
D gene: TRBD2

CDR3 protein: CASSYGTGGGYTF
V gene: TRBV5-1
J gene: TRBJ1-2
D gene: TRBD1

CDR3 protein: CSVESGTGGYEQYF
V gene: TRBV29-1
J gene: TRBJ2-7
D gene: TRBD1

CDR3 protein: CASSQVLNSYEQYF
V gene: TRBV4-3
J gene: TRBJ2-7
D gene: -

CDR3 protein: CASPATSGLSTDTQYF
V gene: TRBV10-3
J gene: TRBJ2-3
D gene: TRBD2

CDR3 protein: CASSQTAGESYNEQFF
V gene: TRBV4-2
J gene: TRBJ2-1
D gene: TRBD2

CDR3 protein: CASSLLVGVPYEQYF
V gene: TRBV5-1
J gene: TRBJ2-7
D gene: -

CDR3 protein: CAIRAGGSGANVLTF
V gene: TRBV10-3
J gene: TRBJ2-6
D gene: -

CDR3 protein: CASSPTKGANNQPQHF
V gene: TRBV18
J gene: TRBJ1-5
D gene: TRBD1

CDR3 protein: CASSPYPGQAYEQYF
V gene: TRBV4-1
J gene: TRBJ2-7
D gene: TRBD1

CDR3 protein: CASSRGMAGELFF
V gene: TRBV7-2
J gene: TRBJ2-2
D gene: -

CDR3 protein: CASSAYRAFTPYNEQFF
V gene: TRBV9
J gene: TRBJ2-1
D gene: -

CDR3 protein: CASSQDELALFNEQFF
V gene: TRBV4-3
J gene: TRBJ2-1
D gene: -

CDR3 protein: CASSGLDRASAEAFF
V gene: TRBV9
J gene: TRBJ1-1
D gene: TRBD1

CDR3 protein: CASSPTADTQYF
V gene: TRBV5-4
J gene: TRBJ2-3
D gene: -

CDR3 protein: CASSLSRSNYGYTF
V gene: TRBV7-9
J gene: TRBJ1-2
D gene: -

CDR3 protein: CASSLSGIGYTF
V gene: TRBV28
J gene: TRBJ1-2
D gene: -

CDR3 protein: CASSSPENTEAFF
V gene: TRBV7-2
J gene: TRBJ1-1
D gene: -

CDR3 protein: CASKQNGQGFGELFF
V gene: TRBV6-4
J gene: TRBJ2-2
D gene: TRBD1

CDR3 protein: CASRYRGQGEAFF
V gene: TRBV6-1
J gene: TRBJ1-1
D gene: TRBD1

CDR3 protein: CAISGTGEAFF
V gene: TRBV10-3
J gene: TRBJ1-1
D gene: -

CDR3 protein: CASSPGSGNTIYF
V gene: TRBV9
J gene: TRBJ1-3
D gene: -

CDR3 protein: CASSVEGTGALEQYF
V gene: TRBV9
J gene: TRBJ2-7
D gene: TRBD1

CDR3 protein: CASSSREGFQETQYF
V gene: TRBV27
J gene: TRBJ2-5
D gene: -

CDR3 protein: CAISEGPPGGGYTF
V gene: TRBV10-3
J gene: TRBJ1-2
D gene: -

CDR3 protein: CASSLRQGIYEQYF
V gene: TRBV7-9
J gene: TRBJ2-7
D gene: TRBD1

CDR3 protein: CASSQDGTGSYTDTQYF
V gene: TRBV4-3
J gene: TRBJ2-3
D gene: -